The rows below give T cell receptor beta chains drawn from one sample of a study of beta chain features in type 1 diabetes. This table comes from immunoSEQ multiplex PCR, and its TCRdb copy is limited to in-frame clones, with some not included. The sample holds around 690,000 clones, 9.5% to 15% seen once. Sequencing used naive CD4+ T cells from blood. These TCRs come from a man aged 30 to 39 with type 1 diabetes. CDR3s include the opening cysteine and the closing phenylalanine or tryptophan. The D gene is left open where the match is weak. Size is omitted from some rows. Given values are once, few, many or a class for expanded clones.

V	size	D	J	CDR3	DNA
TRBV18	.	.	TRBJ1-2	CASSPSDRSYGYTF	TGTGCCAGCTCACCATCGGACAGATCCTATGGCTACACCTTC
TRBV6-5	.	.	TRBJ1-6	CASSYSGGDPPLHF	TGTGCCAGCAGTTACTCGGGAGGGGATCCACCCCTCCACTTT
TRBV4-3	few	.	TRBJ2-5	CASSQDGAGGETQYF	TGCGCCAGCAGCCAAGATGGGGCAGGAGGGGAGACCCAGTACTTC
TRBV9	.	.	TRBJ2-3	CASSPIGRGNTDTQYF	TGTGCCAGCAGCCCAATTGGACGGGGCAACACAGATACGCAGTATTTT
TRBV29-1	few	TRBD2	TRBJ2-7	CSAAGGRDYEQYF	TGCAGCGCCGCGGGGGGGCGCGACTACGAGCAGTACTTC
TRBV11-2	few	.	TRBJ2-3	CASSSLITDTQYF	TGTGCCAGCAGCTCGCTCATCACAGATACGCAGTATTTT
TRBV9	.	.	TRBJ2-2	CASSVKPIVANTGELFF	TGTGCCAGCAGCGTAAAGCCGATTGTCGCGAACACCGGGGAGCTGTTTTTT
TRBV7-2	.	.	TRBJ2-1	CASSLAGVSFF	TGTGCCAGCAGCTTAGCCGGGGTATCGTTCTTC
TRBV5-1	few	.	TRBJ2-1	CASSLDSGKYNEQFF	TGCGCCAGCAGCTTAGACTCTGGGAAATACAATGAGCAGTTCTTC
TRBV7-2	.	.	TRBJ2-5	CASSILGWGLETQYF	TGTGCCAGCAGCATACTTGGGTGGGGGTTGGAGACCCAGTACTTC
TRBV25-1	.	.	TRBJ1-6	CASSLNRNSPLHF	TGTGCCAGCAGTCTAAACAGGAATTCACCCCTCCACTTT
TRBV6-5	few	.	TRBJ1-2	CASSYSKGSYGYTF	TGTGCCAGCAGTTACTCGAAGGGGAGCTATGGCTACACCTTC
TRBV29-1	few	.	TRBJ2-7	CSVQLDRRSYEQYF	TGCAGCGTCCAACTAGACAGAAGGAGCTACGAGCAGTACTTC
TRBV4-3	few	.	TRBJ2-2	CASSQERTGELFF	TGCGCCAGCAGCCAAGAGAGAACCGGGGAGCTGTTTTTT